A single sample gave rise to the 16 T cell receptor beta chains below, sequenced in a study of blood T cell repertoires in COVID-19. Clones were read by immunoSEQ multiplex PCR, and TCRdb kept only the in-frame ones, dropping some. The sample yields under 300,000 clones, roughly 86% seen once. The source material was PBMCs or T cells enriched from blood (not recorded which). The receptors come from a woman aged 60-70 years who had recovered from COVID-19.

The gene calls are TRBV2 and TRBJ1-1, with no clear D. From germline, CDR1 is SNHLY and CDR2 FYNNEI. V shed 10 bases and J shed 4 bases, with 13 bases lying between them. The CDR3 loop spans 12 amino acids. For the CDR3, the DNA is TGTGCCATAAGGCGAGGTAGCACTGAAGCTTTCTTT. Translating it yields CAIRRGSTEAFF.

Of note for this clone: The identical CDR3 is also encoded by other nucleotide sequences in the sample. The chain couples TRBV7-9 to TRBJ1-4, with no clear D. CDR1 and CDR2 (germline): SEHNR, FQNEAQ (reference sequence). This CDR3 is built from 13 residues. V was cut by 5 bases and J by 8 bases, with 12 bases left in between. CDR3 DNA: TGTGCCAGCAGCCCCGGAGTTGGGGAAAAACTGTTTTTT. This codes for CASSPGVGEKLFF. The entire variable domain, with the rest obtained from reference TRBV7-9 and TRBJ1-4, is as follows: DTGVSQNPRHKITKRGQNVTFRCDPISEHNRLYWYRQTLGQGPEFLTYFQNEAQLEKSRLLSDRFSAERPKGSFSTLEIQRTEQGDSAMYLCASSPGVGEKLFFGSGTQLSVL.

The chain uses TRBV10-3 and TRBJ2-3, with 9 positions matching TRBD2. This CDR3 comprises 15 residues. Trimming at V came to 5 bases and at J to 1 base, leaving 4 bases not matched to a gene. CDR1 and CDR2 from the germline V gene are ENHRY and SYGVKD. As DNA, the CDR3 is TGTGCCATCAGTTTAGCGGGAGAGGGCACAGATACGCAGTATTTT. Translated: CAISLAGEGTDTQYF.

The rearrangement links TRBV9 to TRBJ2-3; 11 positions match TRBD2. The junction had 1 base not matched to a gene; V was cut back by 1 base and J by 0 bases. Germline assignment: CDR1 SGDLS and CDR2 YYNGEE. The CDR3 is 16 amino acids. CDR3 nucleotides: TGTGCCAGCAGCGTATTAGCGGGAGGGAGCACAGATACGCAGTATTTT. It codes for CASSVLAGGSTDTQYF. Complete variable domain (other parts from reference TRBV9 and TRBJ2-3): DSGVTQTPKHLITATGQRVTLRCSPRSGDLSVYWYQQSLDQGLQFLIQYYNGEERAKGNILERFSAQQFPDLHSELNLSSLELGDSALYFCASSVLAGGSTDTQYFGPGTRLTVL.

This clone was found many times. The chain employs TRBV9 and TRBJ1-2, with unresolved D. Germline V gene data show CDR1 as SGDLS and CDR2 as YYNGEE. This CDR3 is 14 amino acids long. Trimming cost V 3 bases and J 7 bases, with 16 bases left between them. CDR3 nucleotides: TGTGCCAGCAGCGGGTCGGGGAGACCTGGTGGCTACACCTTC. Translating it yields CASSGSGRPGGYTF.

V and J are TRBV6-1 and TRBJ2-7; tentatively, D is TRBD2 (5 bases). Germline loops: CDR1 MNHNS, CDR2 SASEGT. The CDR3 is 15 amino acids. Trimming removed 0 bases at V and 4 bases at J, with 13 bases between. The CDR3, as DNA: TGTGCCAGCAGTGAAGCTCTAGCCGGGCTTTACGAGCAGTACTTC. It translates to CASSEALAGLYEQYF.

This chain links TRBV5-4 with TRBJ2-1, with a weak D call TRBD2 (7 bases). CDR3 size: 14 residues. Trimming stripped 2 bases from V and 6 bases from J, with 12 bases between. In germline, CDR1 is SGHNT, CDR2 YYREEE (reference sequence). The CDR3 spells CASSFGGGTNEQFF. The CDR3 DNA reads as TGTGCCAGCAGCTTTGGGGGGGGCACCAATGAGCAGTTCTTC.

The chain joins TRBV9 to TRBJ1-6, with 7 bases lining up with TRBD1. Looked up from germline, CDR1 is SGDLS and CDR2 is YYNGEE. The CDR3 consists of 14 residues. Trimming at V came to 3 bases and at J to 10 bases, leaving 7 bases not matched to a gene. Here the CDR3 reads CASSASTGRSPLHF. The CDR3 nucleotides read TGTGCCAGCAGCGCCTCGACAGGGCGCTCACCCCTCCACTTT.

The chain employs TRBV4-1 and TRBJ2-3; 7 nucleotides align to TRBD2. The junction had 3 bases not matched to a gene; V was cut back by 1 base and J by 2 bases. The CDR3 loop spans 15 amino acids. Germline V lookup: CDR1 MGHRA, CDR2 YSYEKL. The CDR3, as DNA: TGCGCCAGCAGCCAAGCCGGGACTATCACAGATACGCAGTATTTT. Protein sequence: CASSQAGTITDTQYF.

This clone has just one count. This chain uses TRBV6-5 with TRBJ2-5; 9 nucleotides line up with TRBD2. The CDR3 sequence is 15 residues long. Germline CDR1 MNHEY, CDR2 SVGAGI. The J segment lost 5 bases and the V segment lost 6 bases, leaving 10 bases of the junction unmatched. The CDR3 DNA is TGTGCCAGCAGGAGCCCGGGACTAGCTTCGGAGACCCAGTACTTC. Protein product: CASRSPGLASETQYF.

This rearrangement joins TRBV7-2 to TRBJ1-6; no clear D gene. Trimming removed 1 base from V and 6 bases from J, with 13 bases in between. The CDR3 runs to 16 residues. The germline CDR1 and CDR2 sequences are SGHTA and FQGNSA. CDR3 sequence reads: CASSLVHSTSNSPLHF. CDR3 bases: TGTGCCAGCAGCTTAGTTCACAGCACCTCTAATTCACCCCTCCACTTT.

The genes are TRBV7-6 and TRBJ1-4, with D perhaps matching TRBD1 (5 bases). Germline V gene sequence: CDR1 SGHVS, CDR2 FNYEAQ. Between the trimmed V and J ends, which lost 5 bases and 4 bases, there was a span of 14 bases. The length of the CDR3 is 15 residues. CDR3 DNA sequence: TGTGCCAGCAGCGCTCGGGCGGGGGATAATGAAAAACTGTTTTTT. Encoded protein: CASSARAGDNEKLFF.

The rearrangement links TRBV28 to TRBJ1-2, with D uncertain. Looked up from germline, CDR1 is MDHEN and CDR2 is SYDVKM. V lost 2 bases and J 7 bases, leaving 14 bases between the germline ends. The CDR3 sequence is 14 residues long. The CDR3 loop reads CASSLKIVGGGYTF. CDR3 DNA sequence: TGTGCCAGCAGTTTAAAAATTGTGGGAGGTGGCTACACCTTC.

The J gene is TRBJ2-3, the V gene TRBV20-1; D not resolved. V lost 5 bases and J 5 bases, leaving 8 bases between the germline ends. The CDR3 contains 11 residues. Germline values: CDR1 DFQATT, CDR2 SNEGSKA (reference sequence). The CDR3 region is CSAPFRDTQYF. For the CDR3, the DNA is TGCAGTGCTCCCTTCAGAGATACGCAGTATTTT.

The V gene is TRBV18, the J gene TRBJ1-3; D is uncertain. CDR1 and CDR2 from the germline V gene are KGHSH and LQKENI. The CDR3 loop spans 15 amino acids. V gave up 5 bases and J gave up 0 bases, with 11 bases separating them. CDR3 nucleotides: TGTGCCAGCTCATCACACTCGATCTCTGGAAACACCATATATTTT. Translating it yields CASSSHSISGNTIYF. The full variable domain, its missing parts supplied by reference TRBV18 and TRBJ1-3, is NAGVMQNPRHLVRRRGQEARLRCSPMKGHSHVYWYRQLPEEGLKFMVYLQKENIIDESGMPKERFSAEFPKEGPSILRIQQVVRGDSAAYFCASSSHSISGNTIYFGEGSWLTVV.

V and J are TRBV10-2 and TRBJ2-3; D possibly corresponds to TRBD2 (6 bases). Trimming cost V 8 bases and J 2 bases, with 8 bases left between them. The CDR3 is 12 amino acids. Germline V gene data show CDR1 as WSHSY and CDR2 as SAAADI. CDR3 bases: TGCGCCAGCCGGGACTTCACAGATACGCAGTATTTT. It is translated as CASRDFTDTQYF.